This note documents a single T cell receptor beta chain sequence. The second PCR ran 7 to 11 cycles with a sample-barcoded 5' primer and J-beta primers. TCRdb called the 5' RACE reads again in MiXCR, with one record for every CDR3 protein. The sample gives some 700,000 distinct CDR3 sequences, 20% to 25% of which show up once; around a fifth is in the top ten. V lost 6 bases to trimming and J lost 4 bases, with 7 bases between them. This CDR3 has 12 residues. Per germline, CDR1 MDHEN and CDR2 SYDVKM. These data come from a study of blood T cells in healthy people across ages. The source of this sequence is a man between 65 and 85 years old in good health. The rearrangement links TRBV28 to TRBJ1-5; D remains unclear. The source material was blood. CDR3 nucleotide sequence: TGTGCCAGCAGGACAACTAATCAGCCCCAGCATTTT. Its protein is CASRTTNQPQHF.